This TCR beta chain emerged from a study of blood T cell repertoires in COVID-19 (dated by TCRdb to 2018 to 2020). Concerning the study at large: Samples covering the acute and convalescent phases of COVID-19 were provided by collaborators in the United States, Italy and Spain. Deeply sampled blood TCRbeta repertoires from subjects exposed to, actively infected with, or recovered from COVID-19 were included in the dataset. The repertoires were released in a freely available public database intended as a resource for research on the immune response to SARS-CoV-2. The prospective study material was composed of cDNA or gDNA derived from T cells, B-cell-depleted T cells, or PBMCs. Where available, HLA class I and class II types were obtained from metadata supplied by the sample provider rather than from assay-based typing. Samples were obtained from the ongoing ImmuneRACE study (first 160 participants) and from 1,254 subjects provided by 6 global collaborators. A de-identified subject ID, COVID-19 status, age in years and sex were almost always included in the sample metadata. What the study reported, not specific to this receptor: The quantity of clinical and demographic metadata differed by source and by participant and was supplied without curation.

TCRbeta CDR3 regions were amplified from genomic DNA using the immunoSEQ Assay, a bias-controlled multiplex PCR. The authors' pipeline ran thus. Within the assay, amplification of reference gene primers was used to estimate how many nucleated cells each sample contained. To quantify the absolute abundance of each unique TCRbeta CDR3 rearrangement, sequence reads were collapsed and filtered. For each sample, productive Simpson clonality was calculated by taking the square root of Simpson's diversity index across productive rearrangements. Drawn from immuneACCESS, this table holds only the in-frame rearrangements with V and J called that TCRdb kept. Clones are partly lost; checked studies trace under half to an unresolved V gene and leave the rest unexplained. The V and J calls and clone size were taken over from that table, and D and trimming were inferred from the DNA. The sample table shows over 600,000 clones, and 85% to 90% are seen once. Under 0.3% of the sample belongs to the ten largest clones.

In regard to this clone: The target of this receptor is not known. It has no much larger one-base neighbor in the sample; base qualities were not kept.

Collaborating institutions collected whole blood in K2EDTA tubes following their own protocols. For TCRbeta analysis, collaborators shipped samples in one of three forms: frozen whole blood, isolated PBMCs, or DNA extracted from either of those sample types. The TCR was taken from a woman between 18 and 30 years old with acute or convalescent COVID-19. Sequencing input: peripheral blood.

The CDR3: CASSLAVFYEQYF. In nucleotide form, the sequence is TGTGCCAGTAGTCTGGCGGTATTCTACGAGCAGTACTTC. The rearrangement combines TRBV19 with TRBJ2-7; the D gene lacks a confident call. The junction carries 11 bases between V and J, which are trimmed by 5 bases and 3 bases respectively. Taken from cysteine to phenylalanine, the CDR3 has 13 residues. Here the CDR3 DNA is all that survives: 39 bases in frame from base 1. Taken from the germline V gene (reference sequence), the CDR1 and CDR2 loops are LNHDA and SQIVND.